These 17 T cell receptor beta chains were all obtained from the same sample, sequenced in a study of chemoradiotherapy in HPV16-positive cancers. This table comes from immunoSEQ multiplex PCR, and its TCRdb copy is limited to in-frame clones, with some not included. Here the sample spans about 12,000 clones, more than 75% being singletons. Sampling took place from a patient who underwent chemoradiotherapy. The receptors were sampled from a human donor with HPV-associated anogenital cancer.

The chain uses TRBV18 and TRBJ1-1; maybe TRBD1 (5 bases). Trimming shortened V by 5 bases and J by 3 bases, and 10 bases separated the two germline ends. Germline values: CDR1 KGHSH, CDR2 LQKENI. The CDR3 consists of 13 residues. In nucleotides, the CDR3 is TGTGCCAGCTCAAGCAGGGTTGACACTGAAGCTTTCTTT. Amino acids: CASSSRVDTEAFF.

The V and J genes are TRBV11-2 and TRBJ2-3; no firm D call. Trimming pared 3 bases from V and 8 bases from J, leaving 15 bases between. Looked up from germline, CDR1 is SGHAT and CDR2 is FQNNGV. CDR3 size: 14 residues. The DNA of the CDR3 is TGTGCCAGCAGCTTCGCAGACTGGGCCGTTACGCAGTATTTT. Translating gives CASSFADWAVTQYF.

CDR3 sequence reads: CASSMRQVEGYTF. The CDR3 DNA is TGTGCCAGTAGTATGCGGCAGGTTGAGGGCTACACCTTC. The chain joins TRBV19 to TRBJ1-2; unclear D gene. Germline values: CDR1 LNHDA, CDR2 SQIVND (reference sequence). This CDR3 has 13 residues. Trimming pared 3 bases from V and 8 bases from J, leaving 13 bases between.

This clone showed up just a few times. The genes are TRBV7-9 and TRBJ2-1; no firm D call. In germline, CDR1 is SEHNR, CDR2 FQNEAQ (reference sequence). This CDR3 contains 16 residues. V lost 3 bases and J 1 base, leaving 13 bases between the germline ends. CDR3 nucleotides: TGTGCCAGCAGCTTTATGGCGAAACGATCCTACAATGAGCAGTTCTTC. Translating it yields CASSFMAKRSYNEQFF.

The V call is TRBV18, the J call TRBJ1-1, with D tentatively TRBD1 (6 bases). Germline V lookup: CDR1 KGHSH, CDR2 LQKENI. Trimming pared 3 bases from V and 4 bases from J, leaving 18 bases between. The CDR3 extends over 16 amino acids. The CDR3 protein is CASSPASGGLGTEAFF. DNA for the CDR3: TGTGCCAGCTCACCGGCATCGGGGGGGCTGGGCACTGAAGCTTTCTTT. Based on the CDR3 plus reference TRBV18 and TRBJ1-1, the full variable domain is NAGVMQNPRHLVRRRGQEARLRCSPMKGHSHVYWYRQLPEEGLKFMVYLQKENIIDESGMPKERFSAEFPKEGPSILRIQQVVRGDSAAYFCASSPASGGLGTEAFFGQGTRLTVV.

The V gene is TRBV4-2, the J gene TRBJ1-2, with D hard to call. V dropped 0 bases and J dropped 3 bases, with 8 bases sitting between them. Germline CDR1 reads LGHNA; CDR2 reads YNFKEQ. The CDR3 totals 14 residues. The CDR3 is CASSQDRADYGYTF. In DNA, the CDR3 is TGTGCCAGCAGCCAAGATCGGGCAGACTATGGCTACACCTTC.

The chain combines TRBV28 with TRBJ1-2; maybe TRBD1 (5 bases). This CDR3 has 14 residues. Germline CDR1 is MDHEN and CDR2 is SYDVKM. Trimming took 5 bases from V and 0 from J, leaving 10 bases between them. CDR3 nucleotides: TGTGCCAGCAGTGTACAGGCTACTAACTATGGCTACACCTTC. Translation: CASSVQATNYGYTF.

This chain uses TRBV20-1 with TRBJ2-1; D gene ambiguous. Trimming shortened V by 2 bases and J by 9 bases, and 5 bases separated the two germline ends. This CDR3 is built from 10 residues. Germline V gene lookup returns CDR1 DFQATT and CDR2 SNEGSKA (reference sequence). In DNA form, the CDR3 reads TGCAGTGCTAGATGGACTGAGCAGTTCTTC. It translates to CSARWTEQFF.

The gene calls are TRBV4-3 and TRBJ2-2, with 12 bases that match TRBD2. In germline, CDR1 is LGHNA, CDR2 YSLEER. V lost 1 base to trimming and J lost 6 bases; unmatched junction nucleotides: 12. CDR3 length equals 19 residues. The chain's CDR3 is CASSQGASGGAYYPGELFF. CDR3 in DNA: TGCGCCAGCAGCCAAGGTGCTAGCGGGGGGGCCTACTACCCCGGGGAGCTGTTTTTT.

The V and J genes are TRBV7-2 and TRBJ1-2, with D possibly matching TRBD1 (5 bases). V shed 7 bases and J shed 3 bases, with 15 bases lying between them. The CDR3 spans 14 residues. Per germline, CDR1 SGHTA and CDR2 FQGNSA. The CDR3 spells CASTFSGGDYGYTF. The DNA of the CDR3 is TGTGCCAGCACCTTTAGCGGGGGGGACTATGGCTACACCTTC.

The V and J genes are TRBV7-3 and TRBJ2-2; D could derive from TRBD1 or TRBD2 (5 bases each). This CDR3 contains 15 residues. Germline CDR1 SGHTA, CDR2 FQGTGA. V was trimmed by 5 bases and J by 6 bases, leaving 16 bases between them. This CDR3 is CASSPTGTGSGELFF. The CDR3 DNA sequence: TGTGCCAGCAGCCCCACAGGAACGGGGTCCGGGGAGCTGTTTTTT.

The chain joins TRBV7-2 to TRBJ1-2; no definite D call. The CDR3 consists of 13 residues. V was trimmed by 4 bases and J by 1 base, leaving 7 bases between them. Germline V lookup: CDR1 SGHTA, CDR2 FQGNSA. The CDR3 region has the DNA TGTGCCAGCAGCTCAGATCTTAACTATGGCTACACCTTC. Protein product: CASSSDLNYGYTF.

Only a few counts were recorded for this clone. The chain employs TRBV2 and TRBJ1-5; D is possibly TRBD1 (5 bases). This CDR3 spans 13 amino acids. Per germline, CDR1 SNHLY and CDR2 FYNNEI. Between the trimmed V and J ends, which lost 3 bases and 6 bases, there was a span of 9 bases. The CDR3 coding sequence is TGTGCCAGCAGTGAGTATGGGGGTCAGCCCCAGCATTTT. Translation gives CASSEYGGQPQHF.

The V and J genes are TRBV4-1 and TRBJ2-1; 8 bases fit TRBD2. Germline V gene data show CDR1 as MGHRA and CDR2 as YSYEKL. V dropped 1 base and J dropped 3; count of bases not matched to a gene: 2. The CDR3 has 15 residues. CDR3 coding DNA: TGCGCCAGCAGCCAAGTAGCGGGGAGCTACAATGAGCAGTTCTTC. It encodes CASSQVAGSYNEQFF.

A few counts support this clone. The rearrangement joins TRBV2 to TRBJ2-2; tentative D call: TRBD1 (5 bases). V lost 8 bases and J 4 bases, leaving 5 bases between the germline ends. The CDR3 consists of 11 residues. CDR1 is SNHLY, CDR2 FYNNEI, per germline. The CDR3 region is CASQGTGELFF. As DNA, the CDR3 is TGTGCCAGCCAGGGCACCGGGGAGCTGTTTTTT.

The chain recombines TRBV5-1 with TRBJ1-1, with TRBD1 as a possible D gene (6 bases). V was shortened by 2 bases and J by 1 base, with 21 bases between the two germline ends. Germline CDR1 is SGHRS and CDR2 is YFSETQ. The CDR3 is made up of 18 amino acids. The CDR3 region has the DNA TGCGCCAGCAGCTTCAGAAAAGGACAGCTGGGTGGGAACACTGAAGCTTTCTTT. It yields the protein CASSFRKGQLGGNTEAFF.

The CDR3 region is CASSYLVAQIMDNEQFF. The CDR3 DNA is TGCGCCAGCAGCTATCTGGTGGCCCAGATTATGGACAATGAGCAGTTCTTC. The chain recombines TRBV4-1 with TRBJ2-1; D is unresolved. Trimming stripped 5 bases from V and 5 bases from J, with 22 bases between. The CDR3 spans 17 residues. Germline loops: CDR1 MGHRA, CDR2 YSYEKL.